This T cell receptor beta chain derives from a study of cytomegalovirus exposure and HLA in healthy donors. On the study more broadly: Clustering assigned about 76% of the approximately 400 genotyped donors to the Caucasian-associated ancestry cluster.

PCR involved 60 Vbeta and 13 Jbeta primers. Sequencing was performed with immunoSEQ multiplex PCR; in TCRdb, only in-frame clones are kept and a portion is missing. This table has about 89,000 clones, around nine tenths appearing once. CDR1 and CDR2 (germline): SGHKS, YYEKEE (reference sequence). The CDR3 is made up of 14 amino acids. With V trimmed by 0 bases and J by 4 bases, 2 bases remained unmatched. The rearrangement uses TRBV5-5 and TRBJ2-3, with 7 bases identical to TRBD2. Source material: PBMCs. This sequence was found in a man aged 25-45 years in good health and CMV-seropositive. CDR3 amino acids: CASSLDGGADTQYF. In DNA, the CDR3 is TGTGCCAGCAGCTTGGATGGGGGGGCAGATACGCAGTATTTT. The full variable domain, completed using reference TRBV5-5 and TRBJ2-3, is DAGVTQSPTHLIKTRGQQVTLRCSPISGHKSVSWYQQVLGQGPQFIFQYYEKEERGRGNFPDRFSARQFPNYSSELNVNALLLGDSALYLCASSLDGGADTQYFGPGTRLTVL.